One sample yielded the 5 T cell receptor beta chains listed below, sequenced in a study of blood T cell repertoires in COVID-19. The assay was immunoSEQ multiplex PCR, and TCRdb's table has in-frame clones only and misses some. The table shows around 130,000 clones, with around 83% occurring only once. Sequences were obtained from peripheral blood. The source of these receptors is a man aged 25 to 40 with COVID-19, enrolled during active disease.

The chain carries TRBV5-1 and TRBJ2-7; D perhaps matches TRBD2 (5 bases). The CDR3 totals 18 residues. CDR1 SGHRS and CDR2 YFSETQ come from the germline V gene. V was trimmed by 4 bases and J by 7 bases, leaving 30 bases between them. The CDR3 here is CASSQTSTSRLTSYEQYF. CDR3 DNA sequence: TGCGCCAGCAGCCAAACTAGTACCAGCAGGCTAACGTCGTATGAGCAGTACTTC.

The chain employs TRBV28 and TRBJ1-4; tentatively, D is TRBD1 (6 bases). This CDR3 has 15 residues. The ends were cut back, 6 bases at V and 4 bases at J, with 15 bases in the middle. CDR1 and CDR2 from the germline V gene are MDHEN and SYDVKM. The CDR3 coding sequence is TGTGCCAGCAGGTACCGGGACACCTATAATGAAAAACTGTTTTTT. The encoded protein is CASRYRDTYNEKLFF.

The V call is TRBV4-2, the J call TRBJ2-4; tentatively, D is TRBD1 (5 bases). CDR3 length equals 14 residues. Trimming stripped 1 base from V and 5 bases from J, with 9 bases between. Germline V gene data show CDR1 as LGHNA and CDR2 as YNFKEQ. CDR3 protein: CASSQGGGENIQYF. The CDR3 DNA reads TGTGCCAGCAGCCAAGGGGGCGGAGAAAACATTCAGTACTTC.

The chain links TRBV19 to TRBJ2-1; 7 bases are a match to TRBD2. CDR1 is LNHDA and CDR2 is SQIVND in the germline V gene (reference sequence). The ends lost 7 bases at V and 6 bases at J; junction bases unmatched: 21. The CDR3 runs to 18 residues. CDR3 amino acids: CASTPALGGNTPLNEQFF. The CDR3 nucleotides are TGTGCCAGTACCCCAGCCCTCGGGGGGAATACCCCTCTCAATGAGCAGTTCTTC.

The rearrangement uses TRBV14 and TRBJ2-3; 8 positions agree with TRBD2. V shed 0 bases and J 2 bases; nucleotides not matched to a gene: 10. Germline V gives CDR1 SGHDN, CDR2 FVKESK. The length of the CDR3 is 18 residues. The CDR3 region is CASSQDRLSGILTDTQYF. The CDR3 nucleotides read TGTGCCAGCAGCCAAGATCGACTTAGCGGGATCCTCACAGATACGCAGTATTTT.